The clone carrying this T cell receptor (beta chain) was counted ten times or more. V was cut by 3 bases and J by 7 bases, with 11 bases left in between. Germline lookup yields CDR1 SGHRS and CDR2 YFSETQ. The CDR3 is 13 amino acids. Amplified TCR beta CDR3 regions came from RNA transcripts. During a first-round RT-PCR of the TCR CDR3, the HTBI primer set was used. MiXCR, run by TCRdb on the multiplex PCR reads, gives a single entry per CDR3 protein. The profile shows approximately 590,000 distinct CDR3 sequences, 15% to 18% of them singletons. These data belong to a study of T cells in Graves' hyperthyroidism and ophthalmopathy.

This receptor was identified in a woman in her 30s with Graves' hyperthyroidism. The sequenced sample consisted of blood. This sequence joins TRBV5-1 and TRBJ2-1; the D gene is possibly TRBD2 (5 bases). The CDR3 here is CASSWLTSNEQFF. The CDR3 bases are TGCGCCAGCAGCTGGTTAACTAGTAATGAGCAGTTCTTC.